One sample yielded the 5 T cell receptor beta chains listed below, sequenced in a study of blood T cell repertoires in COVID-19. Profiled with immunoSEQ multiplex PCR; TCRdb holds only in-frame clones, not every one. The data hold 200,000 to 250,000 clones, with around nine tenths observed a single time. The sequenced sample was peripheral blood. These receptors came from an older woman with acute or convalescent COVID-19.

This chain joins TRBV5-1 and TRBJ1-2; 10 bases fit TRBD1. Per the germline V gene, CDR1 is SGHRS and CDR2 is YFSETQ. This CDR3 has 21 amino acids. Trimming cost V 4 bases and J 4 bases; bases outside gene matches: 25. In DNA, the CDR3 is TGCGCCAGCAGCCACGACAGGGGGCAACTTAGGTGGGAAATGGGCATCTATGGCTACACCTTC. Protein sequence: CASSHDRGQLRWEMGIYGYTF.

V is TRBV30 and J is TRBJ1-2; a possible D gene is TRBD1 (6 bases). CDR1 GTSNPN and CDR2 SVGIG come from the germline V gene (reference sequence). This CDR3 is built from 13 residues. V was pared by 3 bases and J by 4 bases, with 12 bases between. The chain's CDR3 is CAWRVGHFYGYTF. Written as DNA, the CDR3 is TGTGCCTGGAGAGTGGGACATTTCTATGGCTACACCTTC. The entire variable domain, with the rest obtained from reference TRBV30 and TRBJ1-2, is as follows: SQTIHQWPATLVQPVGSPLSLECTVEGTSNPNLYWYRQAAGRGLQLLFYSVGIGQISSEVPQNLSASRPQDRQFILSSKKLLLSDSGFYLCAWRVGHFYGYTFGSGTRLTVV.

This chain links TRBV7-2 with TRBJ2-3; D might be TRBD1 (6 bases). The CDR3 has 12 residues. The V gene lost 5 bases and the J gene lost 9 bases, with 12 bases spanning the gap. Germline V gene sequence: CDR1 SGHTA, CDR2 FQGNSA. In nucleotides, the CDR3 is TGTGCCAGCAGCCCGGACAGATCGACGCAGTATTTT. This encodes CASSPDRSTQYF.

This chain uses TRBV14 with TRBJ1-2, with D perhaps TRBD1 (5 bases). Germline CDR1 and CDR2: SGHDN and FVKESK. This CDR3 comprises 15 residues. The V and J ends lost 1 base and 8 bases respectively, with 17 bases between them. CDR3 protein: CASSQGYRSQGGYTF. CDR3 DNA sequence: TGTGCCAGCAGCCAAGGGTACAGGAGCCAAGGGGGCTACACCTTC.

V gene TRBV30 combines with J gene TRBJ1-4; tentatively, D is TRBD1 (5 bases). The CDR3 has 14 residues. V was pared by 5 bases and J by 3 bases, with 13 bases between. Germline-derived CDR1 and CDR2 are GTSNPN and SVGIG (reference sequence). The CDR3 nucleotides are TGTGCCTGGGCTCGGGGGGGTTCTAATGAAAAACTGTTTTTT. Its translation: CAWARGGSNEKLFF.